The 28 T cell receptor beta chains listed next were all sequenced from one sample in a study of blood T cell repertoires in COVID-19. Here immunoSEQ multiplex PCR was the method, and the copy in TCRdb shows in-frame clones only, minus some. The table has roughly 150,000 clones, roughly 85% seen once; the top ten hold 19%. Sequenced sample: PBMCs or T cells enriched from blood (not recorded which). These TCRs come from a woman in her 70s in a cohort exposed to, infected with or recovered from COVID-19 (not recorded which).

The chain employs TRBV5-8 and TRBJ2-7; 10 nucleotides match TRBD1. The CDR3 contains 15 residues. V shed 3 bases, J shed 7 bases, and the junction held 10 bases outside the gene matches. In germline, CDR1 is SGHTS, CDR2 YDEGEE. CDR3 loop: CASSSTGTGVEEQYF. DNA of the CDR3: TGTGCCAGCAGCTCCACCGGGACAGGGGTGGAGGAGCAGTACTTC.

This chain uses TRBV10-3 with TRBJ2-1, with 12 bases matching TRBD2. V lost 6 bases to trimming and J lost 7 bases; unmatched junction nucleotides: 16. The CDR3 sequence is 18 residues long. Germline loops: CDR1 ENHRY, CDR2 SYGVKD. Written as DNA, the CDR3 is TGTGCCATCAGCCGAGGGGGGCTAGCGGGAGGGCCAGGAAATGAGCAGTTCTTC. This translates into CAISRGGLAGGPGNEQFF.

The chain has TRBV5-4 and TRBJ2-7; 9 nucleotides match TRBD2. CDR3 length: 15 amino acids. Germline-derived CDR1 and CDR2 are SGHNT and YYREEE (reference sequence). After removal of 3 bases from V and 2 bases from J, the junction contained 6 bases not matched to a gene. CDR3 region: CASSSLAGAPYEQYF. CDR3 sequence (DNA): TGTGCCAGCAGCTCGTTAGCGGGAGCCCCCTACGAGCAGTACTTC.

This chain connects TRBV19 to TRBJ2-6; the D is unclear. Trimming pared 4 bases from V and 1 base from J, leaving 8 bases between. The CDR3 has 15 amino acids. Germline CDR1 is LNHDA and CDR2 is SQIVND (reference sequence). CDR3 region: CASSTRKSGANVLTF. In DNA, the CDR3 is TGTGCCAGTAGTACGCGGAAATCTGGGGCCAACGTCCTGACTTTC.

J is TRBJ2-1 and V is TRBV18, with 11 bases matching TRBD2. The CDR3 is made up of 15 amino acids. Looked up from germline, CDR1 is KGHSH and CDR2 is LQKENI. J gave up 6 bases and V 0 bases, and 1 base lay outside the gene matches. The CDR3 DNA sequence: TGTGCCAGCTCACCACCGGGACTAGCGGCCAATGAGCAGTTCTTC. Translation: CASSPPGLAANEQFF.

This clone has more than one count but fewer than ten. The chain recombines TRBV7-2 with TRBJ1-2; D is perhaps TRBD1 (5 bases). Germline loops: CDR1 SGHTA, CDR2 FQGNSA. The CDR3 sequence is 15 residues long. V was cut by 0 bases and J by 7 bases, with 15 bases left in between. In DNA form, the CDR3 reads TGTGCCAGCAGCTTAGCCGGCAGGGCGGCAGGTGGCTACACCTTC. Translation: CASSLAGRAAGGYTF. Complete variable domain (other parts from reference TRBV7-2 and TRBJ1-2): GAGVSQSPSNKVTEKGKDVELRCDPISGHTALYWYRQSLGQGLEFLIYFQGNSAPDKSGLPSDRFSAERTGGSVSTLTIQRTQQEDSAVYLCASSLAGRAAGGYTFGSGTRLTVV.

The CDR3 protein is CASSPALAFDTQYF. The CDR3 DNA follows: TGTGCCAGCTCACCAGCACTAGCGTTCGATACGCAGTATTTT. The chain links TRBV18 to TRBJ2-3, with 7 bases lining up with TRBD2. The CDR3 length is 14 residues. Germline-derived CDR1 and CDR2 are KGHSH and LQKENI. V was clipped by 2 bases and J by 6 bases; unmatched bases: 5.

This clone occurred many times. V gene TRBV7-8 combines with J gene TRBJ2-3; D remains unclear. Germline loops: CDR1 SGHVS, CDR2 FQNEAQ. The CDR3 extends over 12 amino acids. The ends were cut back, 4 bases at V and 5 bases at J, with 7 bases in the middle. CDR3 amino acids: CASSSQLDTQYF. The CDR3 region has the DNA TGTGCCAGCAGCTCTCAGTTAGATACGCAGTATTTT.

This clone was detected once. The chain combines TRBV28 with TRBJ2-7, with 7 positions matching TRBD1. The germline CDR1 and CDR2 sequences are MDHEN and SYDVKM. With V trimmed by 5 bases and J by 0 bases, 7 bases remained unmatched. This CDR3 has 15 amino acids. Here the CDR3 DNA reads TGTGCCAGCAGTCTATTGGCAGGGGGCTCCTACGAGCAGTACTTC. Its translation: CASSLLAGGSYEQYF.

The chain couples TRBV6-2 or TRBV6-3 to TRBJ1-5; 7 bases fit TRBD1. Germline V gene sequence: CDR1 MNHEY, CDR2 SVGEGT. The CDR3 has 16 amino acids. Trimming at V came to 2 bases and at J to 6 bases, leaving 10 bases not matched to a gene. The CDR3 region has the DNA TGTGCCAGCAGTTACAACGGACAGGCAATAGTTCAGCCCCAGCATTTT. Its translation: CASSYNGQAIVQPQHF.

V usage is TRBV4-1 and J usage is TRBJ1-4; D possibly corresponds to TRBD1 (6 bases). The CDR3 has 17 amino acids. V lost 4 bases to trimming and J lost 8 bases, with 23 bases between them. CDR1 and CDR2 from the germline V gene are MGHRA and YSYEKL. The CDR3 spells CASSPNSGGRAVEKLFF. CDR3 sequence (DNA): TGCGCCAGCAGCCCCAATAGCGGGGGGCGGGCGGTAGAAAAACTGTTTTTT.

Written as DNA, the CDR3 is TGTGCCAGCAGCCAGACAGGATATTCTAACTATGGCTACACCTTC. Encoded protein: CASSQTGYSNYGYTF. This sequence joins TRBV3-1 (or the pseudogene TRBV3-2) and TRBJ1-2, with TRBD1 as a possible D gene (6 bases). The CDR3 length is 15 residues. Germline V CDR1 and CDR2: LGHDT, YNNKEL (reference sequence). V gave up 3 bases and J gave up 0 bases, with 11 bases separating them.

The chain has TRBV15 and TRBJ2-1; 10 bases align to TRBD1. CDR3 length equals 16 residues. The junction had 6 bases not matched to a gene; V was cut back by 1 base and J by 6 bases. Germline CDR1 and CDR2: LNHNV and YYDKDF (reference sequence). CDR3 nucleotide sequence: TGTGCCACCAGCAGAGTCCCGAGGACAGGGGGCAATGAGCAGTTCTTC. This encodes CATSRVPRTGGNEQFF. The full variable domain, in which reference TRBV15 and TRBJ2-1 provide the parts outside the CDR3, is DAMVIQNPRYQVTQFGKPVTLSCSQTLNHNVMYWYQQKSSQAPKLLFHYYDKDFNNEADTPDNFQSRRPNTSFCFLDIRSPGLGDTAMYLCATSRVPRTGGNEQFFGPGTRLTVL.

V and J are TRBV2 and TRBJ2-1, with 11 bases aligning to TRBD2. The CDR3 runs to 15 residues. After removal of 4 bases from V and 11 bases from J, the junction contained 10 bases not matched to a gene. Per the germline V gene, CDR1 is SNHLY and CDR2 is FYNNEI. This CDR3 is CASSAPKTSGTKQFF. For the CDR3, the DNA is TGTGCCAGCAGTGCCCCAAAGACTAGCGGGACCAAGCAGTTCTTC.

The chain uses TRBV18 and TRBJ2-5; D perhaps matches TRBD1 (6 bases). Trimming removed 0 bases from V and 5 bases from J, with 10 bases in between. This CDR3 has 14 amino acids. Germline V gene sequence: CDR1 KGHSH, CDR2 LQKENI. The CDR3 loop is CASSPPGARETQYF. The CDR3 bases are TGTGCCAGCTCACCACCGGGGGCGCGGGAGACCCAGTACTTC.

The chain uses TRBV6-5 and TRBJ2-7; TRBD2 is a possible D gene (7 bases). The germline V and J ends were trimmed by 2 bases and 0 bases, with 11 bases remaining between them. This CDR3 has 15 amino acids. Per germline, CDR1 MNHEY and CDR2 SVGAGI. CDR3 coding DNA: TGTGCCAGCAGTTACGAGGGGGGGACCTCCTACGAGCAGTACTTC. This sequence encodes CASSYEGGTSYEQYF.

J is TRBJ2-7 and V is TRBV5-1; TRBD2 matches 8 bases. The J segment lost 4 bases and the V segment lost 4 bases, leaving 7 bases of the junction unmatched. Looked up from germline, CDR1 is SGHRS and CDR2 is YFSETQ. The CDR3 is made up of 14 amino acids. The CDR3 sequence: CASSEFGGVYEQYF. In nucleotides, the CDR3 is TGCGCCAGCAGCGAATTCGGGGGGGTTTACGAGCAGTACTTC. The full variable domain, completed using reference TRBV5-1 and TRBJ2-7, is KAGVTQTPRYLIKTRGQQVTLSCSPISGHRSVSWYQQTPGQGLQFLFEYFSETQRNKGNFPGRFSGRQFSNSRSEMNVSTLELGDSALYLCASSEFGGVYEQYFGPGTRLTVT.

The genes are TRBV5-1 and TRBJ1-4; 8 nucleotides align to TRBD1. The V segment lost 4 bases and the J segment 8 bases; nucleotides outside the gene matches: 10. This CDR3 is 15 amino acids long. Germline CDR1 reads SGHRS; CDR2 reads YFSETQ. The CDR3 coding sequence is TGCGCCAGCAGCCCAGAGACAGGGGTGGGAGAAAAACTGTTTTTT. Its translation is CASSPETGVGEKLFF.

This chain connects TRBV28 to TRBJ2-2; 8 nucleotides agree with TRBD2. V was pared by 6 bases and J by 1 base, with 1 base of the junction left unmatched. CDR1 and CDR2 (germline): MDHEN, SYDVKM. The CDR3 is made up of 14 amino acids. CDR3 amino acids: CASRTSENTGELFF. The CDR3 coding sequence is TGTGCCAGCAGGACTAGCGAGAACACCGGGGAGCTGTTTTTT.

The chain couples TRBV5-1 to TRBJ2-3; TRBD2 might be the D (5 bases). V lost 0 bases to trimming and J lost 2 bases, with 13 bases between them. The CDR3 is made up of 16 amino acids. From germline, CDR1 is SGHRS and CDR2 YFSETQ. The CDR3 DNA reads TGCGCCAGCAGCTTGGGGGTAAGCGGCTACACAGATACGCAGTATTTT. It specifies CASSLGVSGYTDTQYF.

V is TRBV24-1 and J is TRBJ2-7, with TRBD1 matching over 9 bases. There are 13 residues in the CDR3. Looked up from germline, CDR1 is KGHDR and CDR2 is SFDVKD. V trimming: 5 bases; J trimming: 3 bases; junction bases outside the gene matches: 1. In DNA form, the CDR3 reads TGTGCCACCAGTGTGACAGGGGGCTACGAGCAGTACTTC. Amino acid sequence: CATSVTGGYEQYF.

V usage is TRBV19 and J usage is TRBJ2-5; 10 positions agree with TRBD1. This CDR3 spans 15 amino acids. CDR1 is LNHDA and CDR2 is SQIVND in the germline V gene (reference sequence). Trimming cost V 4 bases and J 5 bases; bases outside gene matches: 7. This CDR3 is CASSTRQGATETQYF. DNA of the CDR3: TGTGCCAGTAGTACCCGACAGGGGGCGACGGAGACCCAGTACTTC.

V gene TRBV5-1 combines with J gene TRBJ1-2; a possible D gene is TRBD1 (6 bases). Germline CDR1 SGHRS, CDR2 YFSETQ. The CDR3 runs to 13 residues. Trimming removed 0 bases from V and 4 bases from J, with 7 bases in between. CDR3 loop: CASSLGGPYGYTF. CDR3 nucleotides: TGCGCCAGCAGCTTGGGGGGGCCCTATGGCTACACCTTC.

The rearrangement joins TRBV28 to TRBJ2-6; D is perhaps TRBD1 (6 bases). The germline CDR1 and CDR2 sequences are MDHEN and SYDVKM. The V gene lost 10 bases and the J gene lost 0 bases, with 13 bases spanning the gap. The CDR3 runs 15 residues. The CDR3 region is CAIQKGVSGANVLTF. CDR3 sequence (DNA): TGTGCCATTCAAAAGGGGGTCTCTGGGGCCAACGTCCTGACTTTC.

The J gene is TRBJ2-2, the V gene TRBV14, with TRBD1 as a possible D gene (5 bases). The V gene lost 4 bases and the J gene lost 5 bases, with 11 bases spanning the gap. CDR3 size: 14 residues. Germline assignment: CDR1 SGHDN and CDR2 FVKESK. CDR3 coding DNA: TGTGCCAGCAGCCCATACCAGGGAACCGGGGAGCTGTTTTTT. It codes for CASSPYQGTGELFF.

CDR3 sequence (DNA): TGTGCCAGTCGCGGGCCAAACTCTGGAAACACCATATATTTT. This sequence encodes CASRGPNSGNTIYF. The genes are TRBV4-2 and TRBJ1-3; D not certain. V was clipped by 9 bases and J by 0 bases, with 12 bases between them. The CDR3 is 14 amino acids. CDR1 is LGHNA, CDR2 YNFKEQ, per germline.

This chain uses TRBV7-2 with TRBJ2-7; 8 bases align to TRBD1. The CDR3 totals 14 residues. Germline V CDR1 and CDR2: SGHTA, FQGNSA. The trim removed 1 base at V and 1 base at J, leaving 0 bases unmatched. The CDR3 sequence: CASSLDRGSYEQYF. Written as DNA, the CDR3 is TGTGCCAGCAGCTTAGACAGGGGGTCCTACGAGCAGTACTTC.

J is TRBJ1-2 and V is TRBV10-3, with 12 bases identical to TRBD1. Germline V gives CDR1 ENHRY, CDR2 SYGVKD. This CDR3 has 14 residues. J lost 8 bases, V lost 6 bases, and 7 bases had no gene match. The CDR3 region has the DNA TGTGCCATCAGGGAGGGACAGGGGGCGAGGGGCTACACCTTC. Its protein is CAIREGQGARGYTF.